The 28 T cell receptor beta chains in this list originate from one sample, sequenced in a study of shared clonotypes between healthy human individuals. The table came from immunoSEQ multiplex PCR; TCRdb's copy has only in-frame clones and leaves some out. The data contain around 500,000 clones, 70% to 85% of them seen just once; the ten biggest clones take up 12%. Sample: PBMCs. These receptor sequences come from a woman in her thirties or forties in good health. Some clones in this sample may be carry-over from other donors' samples.

J is TRBJ1-2 and V is TRBV11-3, with 7 bases lining up with TRBD1. Germline V gene sequence: CDR1 SGHNT, CDR2 YENEEA. The length of the CDR3 is 13 residues. The ends lost 6 bases at V and 2 bases at J; junction bases unmatched: 3. CDR3 protein: CASRGDSNYGYTF. The DNA of the CDR3 is TGTGCCAGCAGGGGGGACAGCAACTATGGCTACACCTTC.

V and J are TRBV5-1 and TRBJ2-3; D gene ambiguous. The CDR3 covers 14 residues. The V end lost 3 bases, the J end lost 2 bases, and 10 bases lay between the germline ends. The germline CDR1 and CDR2 sequences are SGHRS and YFSETQ. The CDR3 sequence: CASSSTEITDTQYF. The DNA for the CDR3 is TGCGCCAGCAGCTCTACAGAGATCACAGATACGCAGTATTTT. Full variable domain (missing parts from reference TRBV5-1 and TRBJ2-3): KAGVTQTPRYLIKTRGQQVTLSCSPISGHRSVSWYQQTPGQGLQFLFEYFSETQRNKGNFPGRFSGRQFSNSRSEMNVSTLELGDSALYLCASSSTEITDTQYFGPGTRLTVL.

The gene calls are TRBV7-2 and TRBJ2-5; TRBD2 matches at 11 bases. The CDR3 runs to 18 residues. Germline V gene sequence: CDR1 SGHTA, CDR2 FQGNSA. V was pared by 5 bases and J by 5 bases, with 16 bases of the junction left unmatched. The CDR3 protein is CASSPPSFRASGRETQYF. CDR3 coding DNA: TGTGCCAGCAGCCCCCCTAGTTTTAGGGCTAGCGGGAGGGAGACCCAGTACTTC.

This chain links TRBV18 with TRBJ2-1; 9 positions agree with TRBD1. Per the germline V gene, CDR1 is KGHSH and CDR2 is LQKENI. The junction had 2 bases not matched to a gene; V was cut back by 0 bases and J by 2 bases. The CDR3 contains 16 residues. CDR3 amino acids: CASSPPGTGTYNEQFF. In nucleotides, the CDR3 is TGTGCCAGCTCACCACCTGGGACAGGGACCTACAATGAGCAGTTCTTC.

The chain couples TRBV2 to TRBJ2-3; 11 bases are shared with TRBD2. In germline, CDR1 is SNHLY, CDR2 FYNNEI. CDR3 length: 14 residues. With V trimmed by 5 bases and J by 13 bases, 11 bases remained unmatched. CDR3 sequence (DNA): TGTGCCAGCAGTTTATCGACTAGCGGGGTGGGGGAGTATTTT. It encodes CASSLSTSGVGEYF.

This chain joins TRBV10-3 and TRBJ2-7; TRBD2 matches 8 bases. J lost 4 bases, V lost 3 bases, and 5 bases had no gene match. Germline values: CDR1 ENHRY, CDR2 SYGVKD. The CDR3 is made up of 14 amino acids. The CDR3 is CAISEVAGIYEQYF. CDR3 sequence (DNA): TGTGCCATCAGTGAAGTAGCGGGGATTTACGAGCAGTACTTC.

In the case of this clone: At one of its ends the junction is not consistent with the germline gene, which may arise from a read error. The J gene is TRBJ2-1, the V gene TRBV15; D perhaps matches TRBD2 (5 bases). This CDR3 has 14 residues. From germline, CDR1 is LNHNV and CDR2 YYDKDF (reference sequence). The CDR3 coding sequence is TGTGCCACCAGCAGACTCGGACTCACTACAGAGCGGTTCTTC. Translated, it gives CATSRLGLTTERFF.

In this sample, this clone turned up a few times. Other DNA sequences in this specimen translate into the identical CDR3. CDR3 residues: CASVVTQGVAHTF. The CDR3 DNA reads as TGTGCCAGCGTGGTCACCCAAGGAGTCGCTCACACCTTC. The gene calls are TRBV6-1 and TRBJ1-2; D remains unclear. V was shortened by 8 bases and J by 12 bases, with 22 bases between the two germline ends. CDR1 and CDR2 (germline): MNHNS, SASEGT. This CDR3 comprises 13 residues.

The V call is TRBV19, the J call TRBJ1-1; unclear D gene. The germline CDR1 and CDR2 sequences are LNHDA and SQIVND (reference sequence). This CDR3 has 17 amino acids. V lost 1 base, J lost 0 bases, and 15 bases lay in between. The CDR3 here is CASSIARRLQVNTEAFF. The CDR3 DNA is TGTGCCAGTAGTATAGCCCGCCGACTGCAAGTGAACACTGAAGCTTTCTTT.

The V and J genes are TRBV28 and TRBJ2-1; no clear D gene. This CDR3 comprises 17 residues. Germline lookup yields CDR1 MDHEN and CDR2 SYDVKM. V was shortened by 5 bases and J by 5 bases, with 22 bases between the two germline ends. CDR3 bases: TGTGCCAGCAGTCCGAGACCGGTAAGATTGGTCCACAATGAGCAGTTCTTC. It codes for CASSPRPVRLVHNEQFF.

The chain recombines TRBV18 with TRBJ2-2; 8 bases are a match to TRBD1. V was pared by 1 base and J by 3 bases, with 1 base of the junction left unmatched. CDR1 KGHSH and CDR2 LQKENI come from the germline V gene. CDR3 length: 15 residues. The CDR3 sequence: CASSPQQGDTGELFF. In DNA form, the CDR3 reads TGTGCCAGCTCACCACAACAGGGGGACACCGGGGAGCTGTTTTTT.

In this sample, this clone turned up once. The chain is built from TRBV5-6 and TRBJ1-2, with 8 bases identical to TRBD1. This CDR3 has 14 amino acids. The ends lost 6 bases at V and 4 bases at J; junction bases unmatched: 8. Germline V lookup: CDR1 SGHDT, CDR2 YYEEEE. CDR3 DNA: TGTGCCAGCACCCCGGGACAGGTCCCCTATGGCTACACCTTC. Amino acid sequence: CASTPGQVPYGYTF.

A few counts support this clone. The J gene is TRBJ1-5, the V gene TRBV19; possible D gene TRBD1, 6 bases. The CDR3 totals 13 residues. V dropped 4 bases and J dropped 4 bases, with 8 bases sitting between them. In germline, CDR1 is LNHDA, CDR2 SQIVND (reference sequence). The DNA of the CDR3 is TGTGCCAGTAGTAGGGACATAAATCAGCCCCAGCATTTT. Amino acids: CASSRDINQPQHF.

The CDR3 protein is CASSLWGGSGSEQFF. Written as DNA, the CDR3 is TGCGCCAGCAGCTTGTGGGGCGGGAGCGGATCTGAGCAGTTCTTC. This chain uses TRBV5-1 with TRBJ2-1, with 7 bases aligning to TRBD2. CDR1 SGHRS and CDR2 YFSETQ come from the germline V gene. Trimming at V came to 1 base and at J to 9 bases, leaving 10 bases not matched to a gene. The CDR3 totals 15 residues.

This chain joins TRBV2 and TRBJ2-7; tentatively, D is TRBD1 (6 bases). CDR3 length equals 15 residues. Per the germline V gene, CDR1 is SNHLY and CDR2 is FYNNEI. With 6 bases removed from V and 3 bases from J, the gap between germline ends came to 18 bases. CDR3 sequence: CASRFDRTAIYEQYF. The CDR3, as DNA: TGTGCCAGCAGATTCGACCGGACAGCGATCTACGAGCAGTACTTC.

The chain joins TRBV7-2 to TRBJ2-6, with D uncertain. Germline V gene lookup returns CDR1 SGHTA and CDR2 FQGNSA. The CDR3 length is 16 residues. The V gene lost 1 base and the J gene lost 4 bases, with 11 bases spanning the gap. CDR3 loop: CASSLVRWAGANVLTF. CDR3 DNA: TGTGCCAGCAGCTTAGTGCGTTGGGCGGGGGCCAACGTCCTGACTTTC. Full variable domain (remainder filled in from reference TRBV7-2 and TRBJ2-6): GAGVSQSPSNKVTEKGKDVELRCDPISGHTALYWYRQSLGQGLEFLIYFQGNSAPDKSGLPSDRFSAERTGGSVSTLTIQRTQQEDSAVYLCASSLVRWAGANVLTFGAGSRLTVL.

The chain couples TRBV28 to TRBJ1-5; 9 nucleotides align to TRBD1. The germline V gene has CDR1 MDHEN and CDR2 SYDVKM. Trimming took 3 bases from V and 6 from J; bases not matched to a gene: 9. The CDR3 runs 16 residues. DNA of the CDR3: TGTGCCAGCAGTTTGTACAGGGGGCAAACGGGTCAGCCCCAGCATTTT. Protein sequence: CASSLYRGQTGQPQHF.

The rearrangement links TRBV7-9 to TRBJ2-7; TRBD1 matches at 7 bases. V lost 8 bases and J lost 4; bases outside the gene matches: 11. Germline CDR1 SEHNR, CDR2 FQNEAQ (reference sequence). The CDR3 is 14 amino acids. The CDR3 DNA reads as TGTGCCAGCGGTTCGACAGGGTATCTTTACGAGCAGTACTTC. This gives the protein CASGSTGYLYEQYF.

The chain combines TRBV5-4 with TRBJ2-7, with 10 bases that match TRBD2. The CDR3 consists of 17 residues. The J segment lost 4 bases and the V segment lost 2 bases, leaving 12 bases of the junction unmatched. Germline V lookup: CDR1 SGHNT, CDR2 YYREEE (reference sequence). The CDR3 DNA sequence: TGTGCCAGCAGCTTCTTTAGCGGGAGGACTCTCCAATACGAGCAGTACTTC. Amino acid sequence: CASSFFSGRTLQYEQYF.

V and J are TRBV7-8 and TRBJ2-2, with D possibly being TRBD2 (5 bases). CDR1 is SGHVS, CDR2 FQNEAQ, per germline. Trimming took off 5 bases at V and 1 base at J, with 14 bases between the two ends. This CDR3 contains 16 residues. CDR3 sequence: CASSPWSGENTGELFF. The DNA of the CDR3 is TGTGCCAGCAGCCCGTGGTCCGGGGAGAACACCGGGGAGCTGTTTTTT.

This clone has just a few counts. The chain recombines TRBV19 with TRBJ2-3; 7 bases line up with TRBD1. Germline lookup yields CDR1 LNHDA and CDR2 SQIVND (reference sequence). The CDR3 consists of 13 residues. V shed 4 bases and J 4 bases; nucleotides not matched to a gene: 2. The CDR3 DNA reads TGTGCCAGTAGTACCCAGGGGGCAGATACGCAGTATTTT. Protein product: CASSTQGADTQYF.

V usage is TRBV18 and J usage is TRBJ2-6, with D unresolved. Germline V gene sequence: CDR1 KGHSH, CDR2 LQKENI. The CDR3 consists of 21 residues. The germline V and J ends were trimmed by 2 bases and 0 bases, with 23 bases remaining between them. The chain's CDR3 is CASSPVTWSPRLSSGANVLTF. The CDR3 DNA reads TGTGCCAGCTCACCAGTGACCTGGAGTCCGAGGCTCAGCTCTGGGGCCAACGTCCTGACTTTC.

The V gene is TRBV28, the J gene TRBJ1-2; no firm D call. The CDR3 runs 14 residues. Germline assignment: CDR1 MDHEN and CDR2 SYDVKM. V lost 6 bases and J 4 bases, leaving 15 bases between the germline ends. The CDR3 sequence: CASSPTPVSYGYTF. The CDR3 bases are TGTGCCAGCAGCCCCACCCCAGTAAGCTATGGCTACACCTTC.

The V call is TRBV30, the J call TRBJ1-5; D remains ambiguous. Germline V gene data show CDR1 as GTSNPN and CDR2 as SVGIG (reference sequence). The CDR3 consists of 13 residues. V was pared by 3 bases and J by 4 bases, with 10 bases between. CDR3 loop: CAWRGGINQPQHF. In nucleotides, the CDR3 is TGTGCCTGGAGAGGAGGGATTAATCAGCCCCAGCATTTT.

This sequence joins TRBV6-6 and TRBJ2-1, with TRBD1 identical over 9 bases. In germline, CDR1 is MNHNY, CDR2 SVGAGI (reference sequence). This CDR3 is 15 amino acids long. Trimming took 6 bases from V and 3 from J; bases not matched to a gene: 6. The CDR3 region is CASSPGQGSYNEQFF. The CDR3 DNA is TGTGCCAGCAGCCCCGGACAGGGGAGCTACAATGAGCAGTTCTTC.

The CDR3 loop reads CSGILAGNSYNEQFF. DNA of the CDR3: TGCAGCGGAATCCTAGCGGGAAACTCCTACAATGAGCAGTTCTTC. J is TRBJ2-1 and V is TRBV29-1; 9 bases are a match to TRBD2. The CDR3 runs to 15 residues. CDR1 SQVTM and CDR2 ANQGSEA come from the germline V gene. Unmatched junction bases numbered 7, after V lost 7 bases and J lost 0 bases.

V and J are TRBV6-1 and TRBJ2-2, with 7 bases aligning to TRBD1. Germline V gives CDR1 MNHNS, CDR2 SASEGT. V was pared by 3 bases and J by 4 bases, with 11 bases of the junction left unmatched. The CDR3 has 17 amino acids. The CDR3 region has the DNA TGTGCCAGCAGTGACTGGACAGGACGGAGGTTCACCGGGGAGCTGTTTTTT. Amino acids: CASSDWTGRRFTGELFF.

In regard to this clone: The same CDR3 is also encoded by other DNA sequences in this sample. This sequence joins TRBV2 and TRBJ1-5; TRBD1 matches 8 bases. Germline CDR1 and CDR2: SNHLY and FYNNEI. The V and J ends lost 3 bases and 4 bases, in that order; junction bases with no gene match: 5. The CDR3 is made up of 15 amino acids. CDR3: CASSDRGQANQPQHF. The DNA for the CDR3 is TGTGCCAGCAGTGATAGGGGACAGGCAAATCAGCCCCAGCATTTT.